The 21 T cell receptor beta chains below come from one sample, sequenced in a study of T cell responses to AZD1222 COVID-19 vaccine. Profiled with immunoSEQ multiplex PCR; TCRdb holds only in-frame clones, not every one. This sample has approximately 120,000 clones, with roughly 90% found just once. This sample comprised peripheral blood, obtained 28 days after the second AZD1222 dose. The receptors originated from an adult who received the AZD1222 COVID-19 vaccine.

This clone occurred a few times. This chain links TRBV7-9 with TRBJ2-1, with 9 bases lining up with TRBD2. V lost 0 bases to trimming and J lost 5 bases; unmatched junction nucleotides: 5. The CDR3 length is 16 residues. The germline gives CDR1 SEHNR, CDR2 FQNEAQ (reference sequence). The CDR3 spells CASSLALAGTHNEQFF. CDR3 DNA sequence: TGTGCCAGCAGCTTAGCTCTAGCGGGGACCCACAATGAGCAGTTCTTC.

This sequence joins TRBV2 and TRBJ2-1, with TRBD2 matching over 9 bases. Germline values: CDR1 SNHLY, CDR2 FYNNEI. This CDR3 region has 14 residues. Unmatched junction bases numbered 7, after V lost 4 bases and J lost 9 bases. The CDR3: CASSVLAGTSEQFF. As DNA, the CDR3 is TGTGCCAGCAGTGTTCTAGCGGGAACCTCTGAGCAGTTCTTC.

The chain combines TRBV6-1 with TRBJ1-4; 8 nucleotides agree with TRBD1. The CDR3 extends over 15 amino acids. Germline lookup yields CDR1 MNHNS and CDR2 SASEGT. Unmatched junction bases numbered 5, after V lost 2 bases and J lost 6 bases. The CDR3 reads CASSEYGQGYEKLFF. The CDR3 DNA sequence: TGTGCCAGCAGTGAATACGGACAGGGCTATGAAAAACTGTTTTTT.

The chain links TRBV4-1 to TRBJ1-1, with D perhaps matching TRBD1 (5 bases). The V end lost 0 bases, the J end lost 6 bases, and 11 bases lay between the germline ends. Germline V gives CDR1 MGHRA, CDR2 YSYEKL. CDR3 size: 14 residues. The CDR3 bases are TGCGCCAGCAGCCAAGATCTAGGGGTTGCTGAAGCTTTCTTT. This codes for CASSQDLGVAEAFF.

The chain employs TRBV9 and TRBJ2-7; TRBD1 aligns across 10 bases. The CDR3 is made up of 16 amino acids. J gave up 0 bases and V 3 bases, and 6 bases lay outside the gene matches. Germline-derived CDR1 and CDR2 are SGDLS and YYNGEE. CDR3 loop: CASSGRDRGYSYEQYF. The CDR3 region has the DNA TGTGCCAGCAGCGGCCGGGACAGGGGATACTCCTACGAGCAGTACTTC.

The chain links TRBV30 to TRBJ1-5; 9 positions match TRBD1. Trimming at V came to 3 bases and at J to 1 base, leaving 1 base not matched to a gene. The CDR3 runs 14 residues. Germline lookup yields CDR1 GTSNPN and CDR2 SVGIG (reference sequence). CDR3 sequence (DNA): TGTGCCTGGAGACAGGGGGCGAGCAATCAGCCCCAGCATTTT. Protein product: CAWRQGASNQPQHF.

This sequence joins TRBV5-1 and TRBJ2-1; TRBD1 might be the D (6 bases). CDR3 length equals 15 residues. V lost 0 bases, J lost 1 base, and 8 bases lay in between. The germline gives CDR1 SGHRS, CDR2 YFSETQ. CDR3: CASSLEGGSYNEQFF. The CDR3 DNA reads TGCGCCAGCAGCTTGGAAGGGGGTTCCTACAATGAGCAGTTCTTC.

The CDR3 spells CASSDLDRPYGYTF. CDR3 bases: TGTGCCAGCAGCGACCTGGACAGGCCGTATGGCTACACCTTC. The chain employs TRBV7-8 and TRBJ1-2, with 7 bases identical to TRBD1. The CDR3 is 14 amino acids. The germline V gene encodes CDR1 SGHVS and CDR2 FQNEAQ. J was trimmed by 5 bases and V by 5 bases; bases with no gene match: 8.

J is TRBJ1-6 and V is TRBV9, with D unclear. V shed 3 bases and J shed 11 bases, with 9 bases lying between them. The germline gives CDR1 SGDLS, CDR2 YYNGEE. This CDR3 has 12 residues. CDR3 sequence (DNA): TGTGCCAGCAGCGACTTGAAAGCACCCCTCCACTTT. Amino acid sequence: CASSDLKAPLHF.

This chain joins TRBV7-2 and TRBJ2-5; D remains ambiguous. Trimming took 2 bases from V and 5 from J, leaving 18 bases between them. Germline assignment: CDR1 SGHTA and CDR2 FQGNSA. CDR3 length: 16 amino acids. The CDR3 sequence: CASSLNSGGDWETQYF. Written as DNA, the CDR3 is TGTGCCAGCAGCTTAAATTCTGGTGGGGATTGGGAGACCCAGTACTTC.

The rearrangement links TRBV6-6 to TRBJ2-1; the D is unclear. The CDR3 extends over 14 amino acids. V shed 6 bases and J shed 2 bases, with 11 bases lying between them. CDR1 MNHNY and CDR2 SVGAGI come from the germline V gene (reference sequence). Written as DNA, the CDR3 is TGTGCCAGCAGCTCGGACCCCGCCTACAATGAGCAGTTCTTC. Protein sequence: CASSSDPAYNEQFF.

The chain has TRBV18 and TRBJ2-1; TRBD2 matches 12 bases. The germline V gene has CDR1 KGHSH and CDR2 LQKENI. This CDR3 spans 18 amino acids. V shed 1 base and J 4 bases; nucleotides not matched to a gene: 8. CDR3 nucleotide sequence: TGTGCCAGCTCACCACGCTTTCAGACTAGCGGGGGATACAATGAGCAGTTCTTC. Amino acid sequence: CASSPRFQTSGGYNEQFF.

The rearrangement joins TRBV7-7 to TRBJ2-7; 10 bases agree with TRBD2. The CDR3 is 15 residues long. V lost 1 base, J lost 0 bases, and 0 bases stayed unmatched. CDR1 SSHAT and CDR2 FNYEAQ come from the germline V gene (reference sequence). The CDR3 region is CASSLGLAGSYEQYF. CDR3 nucleotide sequence: TGTGCCAGCAGCTTAGGACTAGCGGGCTCCTACGAGCAGTACTTC.

V is TRBV7-9 and J is TRBJ1-1; D is unclear. Germline V gene sequence: CDR1 SEHNR, CDR2 FQNEAQ (reference sequence). This CDR3 has 14 residues. Deletions cut 10 bases from V and 1 base from J, with 16 bases between. CDR3 sequence: CATGVGSTNTEAFF. The CDR3 bases are TGTGCCACCGGAGTTGGGAGCACGAACACTGAAGCTTTCTTT.

V and J are TRBV7-2 and TRBJ2-3; TRBD2 aligns across 13 bases. J lost 0 bases, V lost 4 bases, and 4 bases had no gene match. In germline, CDR1 is SGHTA, CDR2 FQGNSA. The CDR3 extends over 17 amino acids. The CDR3 loop is CASSSGLAGSSTDTQYF. For the CDR3, the DNA is TGTGCCAGCAGCTCGGGACTAGCGGGATCTAGCACAGATACGCAGTATTTT.

V usage is TRBV4-2 and J usage is TRBJ1-1; D gene ambiguous. The germline V and J ends were trimmed by 8 bases and 1 base, with 14 bases remaining between them. This CDR3 comprises 14 residues. Germline V gene lookup returns CDR1 LGHNA and CDR2 YNFKEQ. CDR3 bases: TGTGCCAGCTCAAAGGGAGACACGAACACTGAAGCTTTCTTT. The encoded protein is CASSKGDTNTEAFF.

This clone was seen a few times. V usage is TRBV27 and J usage is TRBJ2-2, with D unclear. The CDR3 totals 15 residues. Trimming shortened V by 3 bases and J by 5 bases, and 13 bases separated the two germline ends. Looked up from germline, CDR1 is MNHEY and CDR2 is SMNVEV (reference sequence). The CDR3 nucleotides are TGTGCCAGCAGTTTTAAGTCCGGGTGGACCGGGGAGCTGTTTTTT. The encoded protein is CASSFKSGWTGELFF.

The rearrangement uses TRBV7-2 and TRBJ2-7; no definite D call. Germline V gives CDR1 SGHTA, CDR2 FQGNSA. The CDR3 loop spans 12 amino acids. V lost 3 bases and J 4 bases, leaving 7 bases between the germline ends. CDR3 residues: CASSLIGYEQYF. CDR3 coding DNA: TGTGCCAGCAGCTTGATAGGATACGAGCAGTACTTC.

This clone was picked up one time. The gene calls are TRBV7-6 and TRBJ2-2; D call uncertain. V dropped 5 bases and J dropped 0 bases, with 16 bases sitting between them. The germline CDR1 and CDR2 sequences are SGHVS and FNYEAQ. The CDR3 covers 17 residues. CDR3 loop: CASSQAQALANTGELFF. DNA for the CDR3: TGTGCCAGCAGCCAAGCCCAGGCCCTAGCGAACACCGGGGAGCTGTTTTTT.

This chain joins TRBV7-8 and TRBJ1-1; no reliable D call. Germline CDR1 SGHVS, CDR2 FQNEAQ. V dropped 2 bases and J dropped 4 bases, with 11 bases sitting between them. The CDR3 runs 14 residues. The CDR3 DNA reads as TGTGCCAGCAGCTTAACGGAAGAGGGCACTGAAGCTTTCTTT. The encoded protein is CASSLTEEGTEAFF.

There are many counts of this clone. DNA for the CDR3: TGTGCCAGCAGACCCAGGGGAGGCAATCAGCCCCAGCATTTT. This encodes CASRPRGGNQPQHF. The V call is TRBV6-5, the J call TRBJ1-5, with D possibly matching TRBD1 (6 bases). Trimming pared 6 bases from V and 2 bases from J, leaving 11 bases between. The V gene's germline CDR1 is MNHEY and CDR2 SVGAGI. This CDR3 comprises 14 residues.